This entry describes one T cell receptor beta chain. The assay was immunoSEQ multiplex PCR, and TCRdb's table has in-frame clones only and misses some. The sample consists of approximately 70,000 clones, over 85% of them appearing once. CDR3 length: 13 residues. Trimming pared 0 bases from V and 7 bases from J, leaving 7 bases between. Germline assignment: CDR1 SGHDN and CDR2 FVKESK. This record comes from a study of technical replicates of blood from several donors. The rearrangement links TRBV14 to TRBJ1-5; D is perhaps TRBD1 (5 bases). This TCR came from a human donor in good health. Sequencing input: T cells isolated from PBMCs. In DNA form, the CDR3 reads TGTGCCAGCAGCCAAGAAAGGGGCCAGCCCCAGCATTTT. It translates to CASSQERGQPQHF.